Below, 13 T cell receptor beta chains from the same sample are listed, as sequenced in a study of vaccination and CD4 T cells after COVID-19. For these receptors, no antigen is known. The treatment is: roughly 11-day PBMC culture with coronavirus spike peptide pools or control peptides (ViraFEST assay). At the Johns Hopkins FTIC core, DNA taken from cultured CD4+ T cells was sequenced by way of the Oncomine TCR Beta short-read assay. TCRdb analysed the PCR reads with MiXCR anew, one entry per CDR3 protein. The table lists roughly 14,000 distinct CDR3 sequences, 40% to 60% of them singletons, with over 9.5% in the top ten. The material sequenced was CD4+ T cells from blood, cultured in vitro, taken before SARS-CoV-2 vaccination. These receptors were taken from a human donor who had recovered from COVID-19.

This clonotype came up once. The rearrangement uses TRBV5-1 and TRBJ2-7, with 9 nucleotides matching TRBD2. This CDR3 comprises 15 residues. Trimming took 0 bases from V and 4 from J; bases not matched to a gene: 5. Germline loops: CDR1 SGHRS, CDR2 YFSETQ. CDR3 sequence (DNA): TGCGCCAGCAGCTTGGGATTAGCGGGAGTGTACGAGCAGTACTTC. Translating it yields CASSLGLAGVYEQYF. The entire variable domain, with the rest obtained from reference TRBV5-1 and TRBJ2-7, is as follows: KAGVTQTPRYLIKTRGQQVTLSCSPISGHRSVSWYQQTPGQGLQFLFEYFSETQRNKGNFPGRFSGRQFSNSRSEMNVSTLELGDSALYLCASSLGLAGVYEQYFGPGTRLTVT.

J is TRBJ1-1 and V is TRBV19; tentatively, D is TRBD1 (6 bases). Trimming stripped 2 bases from V and 0 bases from J, with 10 bases between. This CDR3 region has 15 residues. CDR1 and CDR2 (germline): LNHDA, SQIVND (reference sequence). CDR3 nucleotide sequence: TGTGCCAGTAGTATACGAGGGGACATGAACACTGAAGCTTTCTTT. This sequence encodes CASSIRGDMNTEAFF.

This clonotype was seen only a few times. V gene TRBV20-1 combines with J gene TRBJ1-3; D is perhaps TRBD1 (5 bases). V gave up 3 bases and J gave up 0 bases, with 6 bases separating them. This CDR3 has 13 residues. Germline V gene sequence: CDR1 DFQATT, CDR2 SNEGSKA (reference sequence). The CDR3 loop reads CSASDSSGNTIYF. CDR3 nucleotides: TGCAGTGCTAGTGACAGCTCTGGAAACACCATATATTTT.

The chain carries TRBV6-2 or TRBV6-3 and TRBJ2-2; 9 bases are shared with TRBD1. The CDR3 totals 16 residues. The germline gives CDR1 MNHEY, CDR2 SVGEGT. The V gene end was trimmed by 6 bases and the J gene end by 0 bases; junction bases not matched to a gene: 5. The CDR3 DNA is TGTGCCAGCAGAAAGACAGGGGGAACGAACACCGGGGAGCTGTTTTTT. Its protein product is CASRKTGGTNTGELFF.

This clonotype was observed a single time. This sequence joins TRBV11-2 and TRBJ2-7, with D maybe TRBD1 (6 bases). The CDR3 consists of 15 residues. The V end lost 5 bases, the J end lost 2 bases, and 16 bases lay between the germline ends. CDR1 is SGHAT and CDR2 is FQNNGV in the germline V gene. CDR3 nucleotide sequence: TGTGCCAGCAGCGCGCTACAGGGCACTGCCTACGAGCAGTACTTC. This sequence encodes CASSALQGTAYEQYF.

The chain is built from TRBV10-3 and TRBJ1-6; 7 positions match TRBD1. Germline loops: CDR1 ENHRY, CDR2 SYGVKD. With V trimmed by 6 bases and J by 9 bases, 8 bases remained unmatched. The length of the CDR3 is 14 residues. The CDR3 spells CAIRDRDIGSPLHF. Written as DNA, the CDR3 is TGTGCCATCAGAGACAGGGATATAGGTTCACCCCTCCACTTT.

This chain uses TRBV11-2 with TRBJ2-5; tentatively, D is TRBD2 (5 bases). This CDR3 is 16 amino acids long. The V and J ends lost 2 bases and 1 base respectively, with 14 bases between them. Germline values: CDR1 SGHAT, CDR2 FQNNGV. The CDR3 nucleotides read TGTGCCAGCAGCTTACTAGGTAACAGCGGCCAAGAGACCCAGTACTTC. It yields the protein CASSLLGNSGQETQYF.

The J gene is TRBJ2-4, the V gene TRBV20-1, with D possibly matching TRBD1 (6 bases). The length of the CDR3 is 13 residues. Germline V CDR1 and CDR2: DFQATT, SNEGSKA (reference sequence). Trimming removed 5 bases at V and 9 bases at J, with 17 bases between. This CDR3 reads CSALDRLGVIQYF. CDR3 nucleotides: TGCAGTGCTTTAGACAGGTTGGGCGTCATTCAGTACTTC.

This clonotype was seen a few times. The rearrangement links TRBV7-2 to TRBJ2-1, with a tentative D call TRBD2 (6 bases). The CDR3 is 16 amino acids. The ends were cut back, 5 bases at V and 9 bases at J, with 23 bases in the middle. Germline CDR1 reads SGHTA; CDR2 reads FQGNSA. The CDR3 sequence is CASSRPRDSLTLEQFF. As DNA, the CDR3 is TGTGCCAGCAGCCGACCCCGGGACTCCCTTACACTTGAGCAGTTCTTC.

This clonotype occurred once. The rearrangement links TRBV7-2 to TRBJ2-2; a possible D gene is TRBD1 (5 bases). V shed 7 bases and J shed 4 bases, with 13 bases lying between them. Looked up from germline, CDR1 is SGHTA and CDR2 is FQGNSA. The CDR3 consists of 14 residues. The CDR3 loop reads CASTELQVTGELFF. Written as DNA, the CDR3 is TGTGCCAGCACCGAACTACAGGTCACCGGGGAGCTGTTTTTT.

The V and J genes are TRBV7-9 and TRBJ1-1, with D uncertain. The CDR3 has 18 amino acids. CDR1 and CDR2 from the germline V gene are SEHNR and FQNEAQ (reference sequence). The V end lost 5 bases, the J end lost 0 bases, and 22 bases lay between the germline ends. The DNA for the CDR3 is TGTGCCAGCAGCCCACTTGGGTCCCCAAAGGGCCTGAACACTGAAGCTTTCTTT. It specifies CASSPLGSPKGLNTEAFF.

This clonotype was seen a handful of times. The DNA for the CDR3 is TGTGCCAGCAGCTTAATGGCCAGCGGGAGGGGCGAGCAGTACTTC. It encodes CASSLMASGRGEQYF. The V call is TRBV7-6, the J call TRBJ2-7; 10 nucleotides match TRBD2. The germline gives CDR1 SGHVS, CDR2 FNYEAQ. The CDR3 loop spans 15 amino acids. Trimming took 2 bases from V and 6 from J; bases not matched to a gene: 7.

The count of this clonotype is one. This chain connects TRBV7-3 to TRBJ2-3, with D uncertain. Trimming took 4 bases from V and 2 from J, leaving 22 bases between them. Germline assignment: CDR1 SGHTA and CDR2 FQGTGA. This CDR3 has 18 residues. The CDR3 nucleotides are TGTGCCAGCAGCTCATCCCACCCCGACTGGACCGCCACAGATACGCAGTATTTT. This gives the protein CASSSSHPDWTATDTQYF.